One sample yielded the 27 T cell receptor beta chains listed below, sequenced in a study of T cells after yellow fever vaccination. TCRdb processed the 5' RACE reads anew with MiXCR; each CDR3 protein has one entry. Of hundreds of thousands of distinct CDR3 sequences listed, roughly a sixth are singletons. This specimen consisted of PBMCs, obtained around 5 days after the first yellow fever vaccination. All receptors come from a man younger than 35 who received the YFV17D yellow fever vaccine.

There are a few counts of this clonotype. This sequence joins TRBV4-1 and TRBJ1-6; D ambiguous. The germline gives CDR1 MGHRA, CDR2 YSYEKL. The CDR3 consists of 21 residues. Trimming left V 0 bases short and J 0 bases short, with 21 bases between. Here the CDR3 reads CASSQDNSAIFHSSYNSPLHF. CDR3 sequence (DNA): TGCGCCAGCAGCCAAGATAATAGTGCCATCTTTCATTCCTCCTATAATTCACCCCTCCACTTT.

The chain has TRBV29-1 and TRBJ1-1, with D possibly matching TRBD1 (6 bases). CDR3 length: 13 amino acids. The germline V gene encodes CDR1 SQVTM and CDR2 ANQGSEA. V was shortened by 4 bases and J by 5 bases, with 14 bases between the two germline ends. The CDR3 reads CSVATTRGTEAFF. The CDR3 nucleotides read TGCAGCGTTGCTACAACAAGGGGGACTGAAGCTTTCTTT.

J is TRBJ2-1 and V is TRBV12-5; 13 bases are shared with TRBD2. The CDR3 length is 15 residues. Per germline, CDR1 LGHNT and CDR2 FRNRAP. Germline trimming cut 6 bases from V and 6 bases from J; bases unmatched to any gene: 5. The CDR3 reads CASGLTSGGTNEQFF. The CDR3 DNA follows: TGTGCTAGTGGCTTGACTAGCGGGGGGACCAATGAGCAGTTCTTC.

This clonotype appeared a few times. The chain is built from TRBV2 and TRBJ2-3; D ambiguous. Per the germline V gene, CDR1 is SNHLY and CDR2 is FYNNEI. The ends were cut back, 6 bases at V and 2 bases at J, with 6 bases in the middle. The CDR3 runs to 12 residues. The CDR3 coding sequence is TGTGCCAGCAGGGCCGACACAGATACGCAGTATTTT. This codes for CASRADTDTQYF.

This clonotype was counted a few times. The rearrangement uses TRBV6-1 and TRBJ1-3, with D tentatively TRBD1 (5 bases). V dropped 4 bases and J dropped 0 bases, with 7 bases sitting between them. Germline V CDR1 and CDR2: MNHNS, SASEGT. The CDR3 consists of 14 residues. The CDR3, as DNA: TGTGCCAGCAGTGGACAGCTCTCTGGAAACACCATATATTTT. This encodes CASSGQLSGNTIYF.

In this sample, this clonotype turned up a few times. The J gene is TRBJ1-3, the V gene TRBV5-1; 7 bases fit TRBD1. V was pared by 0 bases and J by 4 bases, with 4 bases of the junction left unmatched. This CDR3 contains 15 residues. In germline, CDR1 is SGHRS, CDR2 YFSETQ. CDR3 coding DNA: TGCGCCAGCAGCTTGGAGACAGGGACCGGAAACACCATATATTTT. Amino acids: CASSLETGTGNTIYF.

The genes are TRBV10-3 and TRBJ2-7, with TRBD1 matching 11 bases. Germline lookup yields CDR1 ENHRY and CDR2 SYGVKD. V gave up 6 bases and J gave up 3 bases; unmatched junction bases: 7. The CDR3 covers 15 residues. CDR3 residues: CAISGAGTGGYEQYF. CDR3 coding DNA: TGTGCCATCAGCGGTGCCGGGACAGGGGGCTACGAGCAGTACTTC.

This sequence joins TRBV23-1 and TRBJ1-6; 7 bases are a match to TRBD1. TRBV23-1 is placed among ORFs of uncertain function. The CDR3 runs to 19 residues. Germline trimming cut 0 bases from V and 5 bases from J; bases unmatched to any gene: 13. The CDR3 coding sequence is TGCGCCAGCAGTCAATCGACCCCCGGGACAGTCAGGAATAATTCACCCCTCCACTTT. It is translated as CASSQSTPGTVRNNSPLHF.

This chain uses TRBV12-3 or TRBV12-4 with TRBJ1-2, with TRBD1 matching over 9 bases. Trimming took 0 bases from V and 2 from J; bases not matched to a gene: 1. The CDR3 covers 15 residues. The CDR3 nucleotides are TGTGCCAGCAGTTTAGCGGGACAGGGCAACTATGGCTACACCTTC. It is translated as CASSLAGQGNYGYTF.

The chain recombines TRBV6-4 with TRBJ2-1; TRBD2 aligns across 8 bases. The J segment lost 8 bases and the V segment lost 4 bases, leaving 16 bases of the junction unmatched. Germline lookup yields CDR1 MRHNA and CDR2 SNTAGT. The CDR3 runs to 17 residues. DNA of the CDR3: TGTGCCAGCAGTGCCTACTCGACTAGCGAGTCTGTCTATGAGCAGTTCTTC. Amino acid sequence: CASSAYSTSESVYEQFF.

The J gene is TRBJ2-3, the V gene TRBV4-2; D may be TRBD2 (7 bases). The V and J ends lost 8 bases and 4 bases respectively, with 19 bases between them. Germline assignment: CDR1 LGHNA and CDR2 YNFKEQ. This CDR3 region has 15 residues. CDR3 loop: CASSTGGGDADTQYF. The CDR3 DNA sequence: TGTGCCAGCTCCACTGGAGGGGGGGACGCAGATACGCAGTATTTT.

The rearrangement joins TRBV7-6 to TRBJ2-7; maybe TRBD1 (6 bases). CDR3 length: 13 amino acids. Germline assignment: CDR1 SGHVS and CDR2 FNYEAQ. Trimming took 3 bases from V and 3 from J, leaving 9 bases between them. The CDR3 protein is CASSFNRDYEQYF. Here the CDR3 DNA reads TGTGCCAGCAGCTTTAACAGGGACTACGAGCAGTACTTC. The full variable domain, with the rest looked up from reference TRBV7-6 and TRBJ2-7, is GAGVSQSPRYKVTKRGQDVALRCDPISGHVSLYWYRQALGQGPEFLTYFNYEAQQDKSGLPNDRFSAERPEGSISTLTIQRTEQRDSAMYRCASSFNRDYEQYFGPGTRLTVT.

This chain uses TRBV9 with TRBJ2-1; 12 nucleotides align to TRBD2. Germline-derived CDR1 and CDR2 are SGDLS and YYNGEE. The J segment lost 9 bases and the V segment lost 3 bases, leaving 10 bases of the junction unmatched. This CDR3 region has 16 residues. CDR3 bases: TGTGCCAGCAGCGGTGGGCTAGCGGGGGGGCGGGGTGAGCAGTTCTTC. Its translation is CASSGGLAGGRGEQFF.

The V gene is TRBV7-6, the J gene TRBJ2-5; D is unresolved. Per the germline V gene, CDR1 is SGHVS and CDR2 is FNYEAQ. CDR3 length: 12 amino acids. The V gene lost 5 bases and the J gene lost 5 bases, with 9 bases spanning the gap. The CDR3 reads CASSPPAETQYF. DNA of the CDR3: TGTGCCAGCAGCCCTCCGGCGGAGACCCAGTACTTC.

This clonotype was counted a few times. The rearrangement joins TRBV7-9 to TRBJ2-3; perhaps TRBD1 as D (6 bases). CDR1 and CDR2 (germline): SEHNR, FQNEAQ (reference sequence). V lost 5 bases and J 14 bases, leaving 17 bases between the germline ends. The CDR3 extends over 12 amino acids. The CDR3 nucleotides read TGTGCCAGCAGCCAAACAGGGTCTTTTACGTATTTT. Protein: CASSQTGSFTYF.

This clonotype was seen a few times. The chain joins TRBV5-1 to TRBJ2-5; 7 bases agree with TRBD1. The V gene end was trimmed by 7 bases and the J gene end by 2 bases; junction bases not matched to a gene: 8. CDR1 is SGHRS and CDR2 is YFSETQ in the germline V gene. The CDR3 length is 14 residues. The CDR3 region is CASARGTVQETQYF. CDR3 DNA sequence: TGCGCCAGCGCCCGTGGGACAGTACAAGAGACCCAGTACTTC. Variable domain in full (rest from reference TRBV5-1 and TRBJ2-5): KAGVTQTPRYLIKTRGQQVTLSCSPISGHRSVSWYQQTPGQGLQFLFEYFSETQRNKGNFPGRFSGRQFSNSRSEMNVSTLELGDSALYLCASARGTVQETQYFGPGTRLLVL.

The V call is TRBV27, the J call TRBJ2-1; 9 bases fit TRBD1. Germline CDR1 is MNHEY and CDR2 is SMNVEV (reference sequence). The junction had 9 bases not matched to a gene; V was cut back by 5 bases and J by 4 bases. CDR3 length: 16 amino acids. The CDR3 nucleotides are TGTGCCAGCAGTCTATACTCCGGGACAGGGTACAATGAGCAGTTCTTC. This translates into CASSLYSGTGYNEQFF.

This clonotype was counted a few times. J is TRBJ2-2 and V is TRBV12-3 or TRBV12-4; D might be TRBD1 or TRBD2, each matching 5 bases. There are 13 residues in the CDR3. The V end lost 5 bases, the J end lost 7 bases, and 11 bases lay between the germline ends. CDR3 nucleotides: TGTGCCAGCAGTAGGGACGCATTCGGGGAGCTGTTTTTT. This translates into CASSRDAFGELFF.

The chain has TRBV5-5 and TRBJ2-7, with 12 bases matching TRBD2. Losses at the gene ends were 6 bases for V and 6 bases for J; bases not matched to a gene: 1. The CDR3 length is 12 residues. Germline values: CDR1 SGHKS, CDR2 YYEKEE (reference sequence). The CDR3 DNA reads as TGTGCCAGCAAACTAGCGGGGGGCGAGCAGTACGTC. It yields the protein CASKLAGGEQYV.

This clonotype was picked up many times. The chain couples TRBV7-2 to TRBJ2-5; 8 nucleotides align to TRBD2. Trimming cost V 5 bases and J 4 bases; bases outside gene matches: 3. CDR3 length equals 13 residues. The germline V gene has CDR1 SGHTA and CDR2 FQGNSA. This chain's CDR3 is CASSRGLGETQYF. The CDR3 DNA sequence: TGTGCCAGCAGCCGGGGACTAGGAGAGACCCAGTACTTC.

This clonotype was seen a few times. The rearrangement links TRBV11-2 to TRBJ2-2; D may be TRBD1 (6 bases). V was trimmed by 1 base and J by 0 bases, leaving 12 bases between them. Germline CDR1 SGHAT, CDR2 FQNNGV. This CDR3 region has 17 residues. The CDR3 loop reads CASSLGHRVSNTGELFF. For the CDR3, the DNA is TGTGCCAGCAGCTTAGGTCACAGGGTGTCGAACACCGGGGAGCTGTTTTTT.

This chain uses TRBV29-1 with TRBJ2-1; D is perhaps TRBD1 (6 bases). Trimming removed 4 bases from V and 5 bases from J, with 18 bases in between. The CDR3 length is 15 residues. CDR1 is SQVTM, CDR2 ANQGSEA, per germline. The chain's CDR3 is CSVAPRGPLNNEQFF. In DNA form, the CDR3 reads TGCAGCGTTGCCCCCAGGGGCCCCCTGAACAATGAGCAGTTCTTC.

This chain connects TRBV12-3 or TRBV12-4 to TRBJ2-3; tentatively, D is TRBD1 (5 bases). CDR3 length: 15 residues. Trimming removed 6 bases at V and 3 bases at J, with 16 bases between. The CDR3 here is CASSRRPGSTDTQYF. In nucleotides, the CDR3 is TGTGCCAGCAGCCGCAGGCCAGGGTCAACAGATACGCAGTATTTT.

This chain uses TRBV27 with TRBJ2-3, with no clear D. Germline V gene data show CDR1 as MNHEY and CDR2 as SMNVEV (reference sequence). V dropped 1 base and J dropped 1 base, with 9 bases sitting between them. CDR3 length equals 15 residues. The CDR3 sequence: CASSLWAYGTDTQYF. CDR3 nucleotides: TGTGCCAGCAGTTTATGGGCGTATGGCACAGATACGCAGTATTTT.

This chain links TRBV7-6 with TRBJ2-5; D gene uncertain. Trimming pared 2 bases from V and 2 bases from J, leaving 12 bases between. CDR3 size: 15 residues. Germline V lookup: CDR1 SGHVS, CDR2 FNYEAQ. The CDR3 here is CASSLIGSLQETQYF. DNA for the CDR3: TGTGCCAGCAGCTTAATCGGCAGTCTACAAGAGACCCAGTACTTC.

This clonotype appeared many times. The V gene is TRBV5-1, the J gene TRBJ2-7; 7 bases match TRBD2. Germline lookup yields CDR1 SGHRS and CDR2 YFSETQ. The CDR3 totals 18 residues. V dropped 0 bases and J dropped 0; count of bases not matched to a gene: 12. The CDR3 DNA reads TGCGCCAGCAGCTTGGTTCCTAGCGGCGAATACCTCTCCTACGAGCAGTACTTC. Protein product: CASSLVPSGEYLSYEQYF. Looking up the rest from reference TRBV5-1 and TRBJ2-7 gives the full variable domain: KAGVTQTPRYLIKTRGQQVTLSCSPISGHRSVSWYQQTPGQGLQFLFEYFSETQRNKGNFPGRFSGRQFSNSRSEMNVSTLELGDSALYLCASSLVPSGEYLSYEQYFGPGTRLTVT.

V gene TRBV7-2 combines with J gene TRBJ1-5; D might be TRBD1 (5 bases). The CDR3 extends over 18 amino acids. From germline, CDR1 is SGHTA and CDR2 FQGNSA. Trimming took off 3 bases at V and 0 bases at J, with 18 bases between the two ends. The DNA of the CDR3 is TGTGCCAGCAGCTTCGCGGGGGGACGGGTTAATAGCAATCAGCCCCAGCATTTT. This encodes CASSFAGGRVNSNQPQHF.